This T cell receptor beta chain was captured in a study of radiation and T cells in renal cell carcinoma. Whole-study findings and limits: In nephrectomy-only tumors, top 100 clonotypes averaged around 40%, versus 54% irradiated. Dominant CDR3 motifs occupied more repertoire in irradiated than control tumors.

Sample treatment: treatment-naive control, cytoreductive nephrectomy. Control samples are tumors resected by cytoreductive nephrectomy without prior radiation. The patient's renal cell carcinoma had clear cell pathology. The protocol was immunoSEQ multiplex PCR, while the TCRdb copy is restricted to in-frame clones and leaves out a portion. The sample has about 10,000 clones, over 50% seen once. Note on this clone: Its matching antigen is unknown.

CDR3 length: 16 amino acids. Trimming cost V 0 bases and J 6 bases; bases outside gene matches: 9. Germline V CDR1 and CDR2: SGHTS, YDEGEE. V and J are TRBV5-8 and TRBJ2-3, with TRBD2 matching over 8 bases. The sequences come from tumor tissue, collected from a patient whose treatment was nephrectomy without radiotherapy. The TCR comes from a man aged 35 to 55 with renal cell carcinoma. CDR3 coding DNA: TGTGCCAGCAGCTTGGAGCGCGGGAGGACTCGGGATACGCAGTATTTT. This gives the protein CASSLERGRTRDTQYF.